These 25 T cell receptor beta chains were all obtained from the same sample, sequenced in a study of T cells after somatic rescue of genetic block. Libraries were prepared by immunoSEQ multiplex PCR; TCRdb keeps only in-frame clonotypes and omits some of them. The table shows around 8,100 clones, with 75% to 85% occurring only once. The specimen sequenced was peripheral blood mononuclear cells (PBMCs). These TCRs come from a boy aged 5-17 years.

The chain uses TRBV27 and TRBJ1-5; D ambiguous. This CDR3 has 12 residues. The V gene's germline CDR1 is MNHEY and CDR2 SMNVEV (reference sequence). The germline V and J ends were trimmed by 5 bases and 4 bases, with 6 bases remaining between them. DNA of the CDR3: TGTGCCAGCAGTAGTCATAATCAGCCCCAGCATTTT. Translated: CASSSHNQPQHF.

The chain couples TRBV29-1 to TRBJ2-7; D gene uncertain. CDR1 and CDR2 from the germline V gene are SQVTM and ANQGSEA. This CDR3 is built from 12 residues. V lost 4 bases, J lost 5 bases, and 12 bases lay in between. This chain's CDR3 is CSVGRSSDEQYF. The CDR3 DNA reads TGCAGCGTTGGGAGATCTTCCGACGAGCAGTACTTC.

J is TRBJ2-3 and V is TRBV6-5; TRBD1 might be the D (6 bases). V lost 2 bases to trimming and J lost 4 bases, with 10 bases between them. Germline assignment: CDR1 MNHEY and CDR2 SVGAGI. This CDR3 region has 14 residues. CDR3 sequence reads: CASSYGGRPDTQYF. DNA of the CDR3: TGTGCCAGCAGTTACGGGGGCCGTCCAGATACGCAGTATTTT.

V and J are TRBV6-5 and TRBJ2-1; TRBD2 matches 7 bases. CDR1 is MNHEY, CDR2 SVGAGI, per germline. With 2 bases clipped from V and 2 bases from J, the junction kept 3 bases outside the gene matches. The CDR3 runs 15 residues. CDR3 sequence reads: CASSYGAGAYNEQFF. The CDR3 DNA reads TGTGCCAGCAGTTACGGGGCGGGGGCCTACAATGAGCAGTTCTTC.

V usage is TRBV7-3 and J usage is TRBJ2-5, with a tentative D call TRBD2 (6 bases). Germline CDR1 and CDR2: SGHTA and FQGTGA. The CDR3 length is 14 residues. The V end was cut by 0 bases, the J end by 2 bases, with 7 bases between. Here the CDR3 DNA reads TGTGCCAGCAGCTTAACTGGGGGGCAAGAGACCCAGTACTTC. It is translated as CASSLTGGQETQYF.

The CDR3 loop is CASRRVLSEQYF. The CDR3 DNA sequence: TGTGCCAGCAGAAGGGTCCTCTCGGAGCAGTACTTC. The rearrangement links TRBV2 to TRBJ2-7, with D uncertain. Germline CDR1 is SNHLY and CDR2 is FYNNEI. The V gene lost 6 bases and the J gene lost 7 bases, with 13 bases spanning the gap. This CDR3 spans 12 amino acids.

This clone turned up a few times. The chain employs TRBV7-3 and TRBJ2-3; D may be TRBD1 (5 bases). The ends were cut back, 2 bases at V and 10 bases at J, with 10 bases in the middle. The CDR3 consists of 12 residues. Germline V gene sequence: CDR1 SGHTA, CDR2 FQGTGA. The CDR3 region is CASSLDRQPQYF. The CDR3 coding sequence is TGTGCCAGCAGCTTAGATCGACAGCCGCAGTATTTT.

Concerning this clone itself: At one boundary the junction diverges from the germline segment, which might be a read error. The gene calls are TRBV10-2 and TRBJ1-2; tentative D call: TRBD1 (5 bases). Germline V gene data show CDR1 as WSHSY and CDR2 as SAAADI. The CDR3 length is 12 residues. The CDR3 region has the DNA TGCGCCAGCAGTGAACGGGACTACGGCTACACCTTC. It codes for CASSERDYGYTF.

CDR3 sequence: CASSLGGTSHSDEQFF. DNA of the CDR3: TGCGCCAGCAGCTTGGGGGGAACTAGTCATTCGGATGAGCAGTTCTTC. The chain uses TRBV5-1 and TRBJ2-1, with D tentatively TRBD2 (5 bases). V shed 0 bases and J shed 8 bases, with 18 bases lying between them. The CDR3 is 16 amino acids. Per germline, CDR1 SGHRS and CDR2 YFSETQ.

The chain uses TRBV2 and TRBJ1-2; no clear D. The CDR3 sequence is 12 residues long. The germline V and J ends were trimmed by 5 bases and 9 bases, with 13 bases remaining between them. Germline V gene sequence: CDR1 SNHLY, CDR2 FYNNEI. CDR3 sequence (DNA): TGTGCCAGCAGTCCCAGTAGTGGAAGCTACACCTTC. The encoded protein is CASSPSSGSYTF.

This clone was detected only once. The V call is TRBV4-2, the J call TRBJ2-5; 8 bases agree with TRBD2. The CDR3 covers 19 residues. Germline CDR1 reads LGHNA; CDR2 reads YNFKEQ. V was clipped by 0 bases and J by 3 bases; unmatched bases: 15. The CDR3 DNA follows: TGTGCCAGCAGCCAAGATGTAGCGGGACTTAACCTTGGTGAAGAGACCCAGTACTTC. This sequence encodes CASSQDVAGLNLGEETQYF.

The chain links TRBV7-2 to TRBJ1-1, with D hard to call. CDR3 length equals 14 residues. CDR1 SGHTA and CDR2 FQGNSA come from the germline V gene. Trimming left V 6 bases short and J 2 bases short, with 13 bases between. In DNA, the CDR3 is TGTGCCAGCAGTATCAGGCGACCCAACACTGAAGCTTTCTTT. This codes for CASSIRRPNTEAFF.

This rearrangement joins TRBV11-1 to TRBJ1-1, with 7 bases lining up with TRBD1. The germline V gene has CDR1 SGHAT and CDR2 FQDESV (reference sequence). Trimming at V came to 4 bases and at J to 0 bases, leaving 8 bases not matched to a gene. This CDR3 is 16 amino acids long. In DNA form, the CDR3 reads TGTGCCAGCAGCTCCAGGACAGGTGCCATGAACACTGAAGCTTTCTTT. It specifies CASSSRTGAMNTEAFF. Full variable domain (missing parts from reference TRBV11-1 and TRBJ1-1): EAEVAQSPRYKITEKSQAVAFWCDPISGHATLYWYRQILGQGPELLVQFQDESVVDDSQLPKDRFSAERLKGVDSTLKIQPAELGDSAMYLCASSSRTGAMNTEAFFGQGTRLTVV.

This clone has only a few counts. The chain recombines TRBV5-8 with TRBJ2-1; 10 bases fit TRBD2. The V gene's germline CDR1 is SGHTS and CDR2 YDEGEE. The CDR3 runs 17 residues. V was pared by 5 bases and J by 5 bases, with 13 bases of the junction left unmatched. CDR3 nucleotide sequence: TGTGCCAGCAGATTGAGGGAACTAGCGGGGTTGCACAATGAGCAGTTCTTC. Translation gives CASRLRELAGLHNEQFF.

The chain links TRBV5-6 to TRBJ2-3, with 9 bases identical to TRBD2. The germline V gene encodes CDR1 SGHDT and CDR2 YYEEEE. The V and J ends lost 2 bases and 6 bases, in that order; junction bases with no gene match: 4. The CDR3 is 14 amino acids. CDR3 coding DNA: TGTGCCAGCAGCTTTAGCGGGAGTATGGATACGCAGTATTTT. This sequence encodes CASSFSGSMDTQYF. The full variable domain, rest sourced from reference TRBV5-6 and TRBJ2-3, is DAGVTQSPTHLIKTRGQQVTLRCSPKSGHDTVSWYQQALGQGPQFIFQYYEEEERQRGNFPDRFSGHQFPNYSSELNVNALLLGDSALYLCASSFSGSMDTQYFGPGTRLTVL.

The rearrangement uses TRBV6-4 and TRBJ1-5, with 7 bases lining up with TRBD1. Germline V lookup: CDR1 MRHNA, CDR2 SNTAGT. V shed 3 bases, J shed 10 bases, and the junction held 6 bases outside the gene matches. This CDR3 spans 13 amino acids. The CDR3 protein is CASSERGLCPQHF. The DNA for the CDR3 is TGTGCCAGCAGTGAAAGGGGGCTTTGTCCCCAGCATTTT.

This chain uses TRBV29-1 with TRBJ1-2; D not certain. Germline values: CDR1 SQVTM, CDR2 ANQGSEA. Deletions cut 4 bases from V and 11 bases from J, with 23 bases between. The CDR3 runs 14 residues. The DNA of the CDR3 is TGCAGCGTTGGACTACGGAAGGGTGAGGCCGGGTACACCTTC. This encodes CSVGLRKGEAGYTF. Using reference TRBV29-1 and TRBJ1-2 for the parts outside the CDR3, the full variable domain is SAVISQKPSRDICQRGTSLTIQCQVDSQVTMMFWYRQQPGQSLTLIATANQGSEATYESGFVIDKFPISRPNLTFSTLTVSNMSPEDSSIYLCSVGLRKGEAGYTFGSGTRLTVV.

A few counts support this clone. The chain is built from TRBV5-8 and TRBJ2-7; TRBD1 is a possible D gene (6 bases). This CDR3 comprises 14 residues. V was trimmed by 4 bases and J by 11 bases, leaving 22 bases between them. CDR1 SGHTS and CDR2 YDEGEE come from the germline V gene. CDR3 protein: CASSIRRQASEEYF. DNA of the CDR3: TGTGCCAGCAGCATACGTCGACAGGCCTCGGAGGAGTACTTC.

The gene calls are TRBV6-4 and TRBJ2-3; 7 bases are shared with TRBD2. J gave up 5 bases and V 5 bases, and 10 bases lay outside the gene matches. Per germline, CDR1 MRHNA and CDR2 SNTAGT. The CDR3 runs to 15 residues. The DNA of the CDR3 is TGTGCCAGCAGTCTTACTAGCGAATCGGGAGATACGCAGTATTTT. This translates into CASSLTSESGDTQYF.

The genes are TRBV7-2 and TRBJ2-7; D gene unclear. This CDR3 spans 14 amino acids. Trimming cost V 5 bases and J 7 bases, with 18 bases left between them. CDR1 and CDR2 from the germline V gene are SGHTA and FQGNSA. CDR3 sequence (DNA): TGTGCCAGCAGCCCCCAAGGACCCGGGCGGGAGCAGTACTTC. Amino acid sequence: CASSPQGPGREQYF.

This clone was observed a few times. The J gene is TRBJ1-1, the V gene TRBV7-6; D is unresolved. V lost 3 bases and J 5 bases, leaving 10 bases between the germline ends. Germline values: CDR1 SGHVS, CDR2 FNYEAQ. CDR3 length: 13 amino acids. The CDR3 DNA sequence: TGTGCCAGCAGCTTGGAGGTACGGACTGAAGCTTTCTTT. Translating gives CASSLEVRTEAFF.

The CDR3 nucleotides read TGCAGCGTAGGGAGTACGGACTCCTACGAGCAGTACTTC. Its protein product is CSVGSTDSYEQYF. The chain carries TRBV29-1 and TRBJ2-7; tentative D call: TRBD2 (5 bases). With 6 bases removed from V and 0 bases from J, the gap between germline ends came to 12 bases. CDR3 length equals 13 residues. Germline CDR1 is SQVTM and CDR2 is ANQGSEA.

This clone was found a few times. The chain links TRBV7-2 to TRBJ2-7; D is unclear. This CDR3 region has 13 residues. V was pared by 1 base and J by 2 bases, with 6 bases between. Germline V gene data show CDR1 as SGHTA and CDR2 as FQGNSA. CDR3 amino acids: CASSLGRAYEQYF. The CDR3 region has the DNA TGTGCCAGCAGCTTAGGACGGGCCTACGAGCAGTACTTC.

V usage is TRBV7-9 and J usage is TRBJ1-6; 7 bases are a match to TRBD1. CDR3 length: 16 residues. Germline trimming cut 5 bases from V and 10 bases from J; bases unmatched to any gene: 14. The germline gives CDR1 SEHNR, CDR2 FQNEAQ (reference sequence). The CDR3 bases are TGTGCCAGCAGCCACCCCCCTGGACAGGTTTACTCACCCCTCCACTTT. Protein: CASSHPPGQVYSPLHF.

This chain joins TRBV7-8 and TRBJ2-5, with 12 positions matching TRBD2. CDR3 size: 18 residues. Germline-derived CDR1 and CDR2 are SGHVS and FQNEAQ. The V gene end was trimmed by 1 base and the J gene end by 2 bases; junction bases not matched to a gene: 8. The CDR3 nucleotides are TGTGCCAGCAGCTTAGAGCGGCTAGCGGGGGGGATACAAGAGACCCAGTACTTC. This gives the protein CASSLERLAGGIQETQYF.